Listed here are 4 T cell receptor beta chains from one sample, sequenced in a study of tumor-infiltrating lymphocytes in primary liver carcinoma. Without any cell sorting, roughly 18-30 mg of bulk tissue yielded co-extracted RNA and DNA. TCR beta cDNA came from about 450 ng total RNA, primed with a constant-region primer. A slightly modified ARM-PCR protocol with three nested multiplex PCR rounds produced these TCR beta libraries. Amplification in the first two PCR rounds was performed using TRBV1-TRBV30 forward primers and a C-beta reverse primer for roughly 9 cycles each. TCRdb independently ran MiXCR on the multiplex PCR reads; one entry per CDR3 protein. The sample contains 90,000 to 100,000 distinct CDR3 sequences, around three quarters of which appear only once. The sequencing input was liver tumor tissue from sampling region 5. Subset of the sample: tumor region T5, tumor centre. These receptors all stem from a woman aged 55-69 years with primary liver carcinoma and hepatitis B virus infection.

Concerning this clonotype itself: The junction departs from germline at one end; a sequencing error may be responsible. The chain couples TRBV11-2 to TRBJ1-5; D might be TRBD1 (6 bases). Germline-derived CDR1 and CDR2 are SGHAT and FQNNGV. This CDR3 spans 13 amino acids. The CDR3 DNA reads as TGTGCCAGCAGCTCCCTACAGGGCCAGCCCCAGAATTTT. Amino acids: CASSSLQGQPQNF.

A remark on this clonotype: The CDR3 carries no conserved terminal phenylalanine or tryptophan, so it likely arises from a read error. The chain employs TRBV6-6 and TRBJ2-5; 8 bases agree with TRBD1. The CDR3 consists of 15 residues. Germline V gene data show CDR1 as MNHNY and CDR2 as SVGAGI (reference sequence). Trimming cost V 6 bases and J 5 bases; bases outside gene matches: 11. CDR3 protein: CASRQITDRVETQYL. DNA for the CDR3: TGTGCCAGCAGACAAATAACGGACAGGGTGGAGACCCAGTACCTC.

In the case of this clonotype: An end of the junction does not agree with germline; a read error may underlie this. The chain carries TRBV12-5 and TRBJ2-5, with TRBD1 identical over 7 bases. Germline lookup yields CDR1 LGHNT and CDR2 FRNRAP. The CDR3 has 17 amino acids. DNA of the CDR3: TGTGCAAGTGGTTTGGAGACAGGGAAGGTGGGACAAGAGGCCCAGTACTTC. Translated, it gives CASGLETGKVGQEAQYF.

This clonotype was counted ten times or more. J is TRBJ2-1 and V is TRBV30, with TRBD2 identical over 9 bases. The CDR3 spans 17 residues. V lost 0 bases to trimming and J lost 0 bases; unmatched junction nucleotides: 6. CDR1 is GTSNPN and CDR2 is SVGIG in the germline V gene (reference sequence). The CDR3 region is CAWSVGLTSGSYNEQFF. The CDR3 DNA sequence: TGTGCCTGGAGTGTAGGGTTGACTAGCGGCTCCTACAATGAGCAGTTCTTC.